A selection of T cell receptor beta chains follows, all from one sample in a study. In TCRdb, the RT-PCR reads were re-called with MiXCR into one record per CDR3 protein. The sample holds approximately 720,000 distinct CDR3 sequences, 14% seen once. The sequencing input was memory CD4+ T cells from blood. Source of these receptors: a female donor in good health, serving as a healthy control. The CDR3 runs from the conserved cysteine through the conserved F or W. D genes are given only for firm matches. Clone sizes are given selectively: once, few, many, or a class where the clone is expanded.

V gene	clone size	D gene	J gene	CDR3 protein	CDR3 DNA
TRBV4-1	many	-	TRBJ2-1	CASSQEGAQAKYF	TGCGCCAGCAGCCAAGAGGGTGCCCAAGCAAAGTACTTC
TRBV6-1	-	TRBD1	TRBJ1-1	CASSVWTGLSTEAFF	TGTGCCAGCAGTGTCTGGACAGGGTTGAGCACTGAAGCTTTCTTT
TRBV5-1	many	TRBD2	TRBJ2-1	CASSPGTTHSYNEQFF	TGCGCCAGCAGCCCGGGGACTACCCACTCCTACAATGAGCAGTTCTTC
TRBV28	few	-	TRBJ2-3	CASHRLTSTDTQYF	TGTGCCAGCCACAGGTTGACTAGCACAGATACGCAGTATTTT
TRBV20-1	few	-	TRBJ1-1	CSASRFQGITEAFF	TGCAGTGCTAGTAGGTTTCAGGGGATCACTGAAGCTTTCTTT
TRBV6-2/TRBV6-3	few	-	TRBJ1-1	CATISNEGKNTEAFF	TGTGCCACGATAAGTAATGAAGGGAAGAACACTGAAGCTTTCTTT
TRBV29-1	many	TRBD2	TRBJ2-7	CSVAAGVFYEQYF	TGCAGCGTTGCTGCGGGAGTATTCTACGAGCAGTACTTC
TRBV5-1	many	-	TRBJ2-3	CASSLDGGYTDTQYF	TGCGCCAGCAGCTTGGATGGGGGTTACACAGATACGCAGTATTTT
TRBV20-1	few	-	TRBJ2-5	CSANDRIQETQYF	TGCAGTGCTAATGACAGAATACAAGAGACCCAGTACTTC
TRBV3-1	-	-	TRBJ2-5	CASSLWGRQETQYF	TGTGCCAGCAGCCTGTGGGGACGACAAGAGACCCAGTACTTC
TRBV5-1	-	TRBD2	TRBJ2-1	CASSLGSSGIYNEQFF	TGCGCCAGCAGCTTGGGGTCTAGCGGTATTTACAATGAGCAGTTCTTC